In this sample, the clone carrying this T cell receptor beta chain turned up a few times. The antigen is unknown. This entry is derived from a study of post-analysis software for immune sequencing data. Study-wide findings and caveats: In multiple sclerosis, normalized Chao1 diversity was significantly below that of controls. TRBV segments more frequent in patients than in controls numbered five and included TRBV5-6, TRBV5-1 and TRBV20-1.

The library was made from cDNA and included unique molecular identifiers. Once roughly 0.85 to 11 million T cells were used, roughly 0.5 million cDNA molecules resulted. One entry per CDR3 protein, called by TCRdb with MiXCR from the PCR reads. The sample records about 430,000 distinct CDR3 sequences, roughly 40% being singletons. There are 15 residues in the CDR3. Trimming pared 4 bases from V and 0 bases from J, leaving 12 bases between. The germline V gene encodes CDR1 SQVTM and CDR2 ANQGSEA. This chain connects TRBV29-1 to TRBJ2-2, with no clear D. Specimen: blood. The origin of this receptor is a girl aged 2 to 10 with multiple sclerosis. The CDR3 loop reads CSVVGHISNTGELFF. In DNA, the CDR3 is TGCAGCGTTGTAGGCCATATATCGAACACCGGGGAGCTGTTTTTT.